A selection of T cell receptor beta chains follows, all from one sample in a study of control samples from healthy donors and cancer patients. TCRdb's copy holds only in-frame clones and misses some; the assay was immunoSEQ multiplex PCR. The table shows about 150,000 clones, with around 86% occurring only once. Sequencing used blood. The receptors originated from a man aged 25-45 years in good health. Both conserved end residues are part of each CDR3. The D gene is left open where the match is weak. Where a row states a size, it is once, few, many or the class of an expanded clone; other rows omit it.

V gene	J gene	D gene	clone size	CDR3 protein	CDR3 DNA
TRBV6-2/TRBV6-3	TRBJ2-7	NA	NA	CASSSMSAKTYEQYF	TGTGCCAGCAGTTCCATGTCGGCGAAGACCTACGAGCAGTACTTC
TRBV7-2	TRBJ1-5	TRBD1	NA	CASSSQGVQPQHF	TGTGCCAGCAGCTCCCAGGGGGTACAGCCCCAGCATTTT
TRBV5-4	TRBJ2-5	TRBD2	once	CASSLGLAGAETQYF	TGTGCCAGCAGCTTGGGGCTAGCGGGAGCGGAGACCCAGTACTTC
TRBV20-1	TRBJ1-3	NA	NA	CSARDPNTIYF	TGCAGTGCTAGAGATCCCAACACCATATATTTT
TRBV6-2/TRBV6-3	TRBJ2-2	NA	NA	CASSYSGLGPTGELFF	TGTGCCAGCAGTTACTCGGGGTTGGGGCCCACCGGGGAGCTGTTTTTT
TRBV7-2	TRBJ1-3	NA	NA	CASSRRYGAGNTIYF	TGTGCCAGCAGCCGGCGGTACGGGGCTGGAAACACCATATATTTT
TRBV6-1	TRBJ2-2	NA	NA	CASSPRWNTGELFF	TGTGCCAGCAGTCCCCGATGGAACACCGGGGAGCTGTTTTTT
TRBV6-5	TRBJ2-3	NA	once	CASSPSPGADTQYF	TGTGCCAGCAGTCCTTCCCCCGGGGCGGATACGCAGTATTTT
TRBV6-5	TRBJ2-5	NA	NA	CASSSRTETQYF	TGTGCCAGCAGTTCGAGGACCGAGACCCAGTACTTC
TRBV9	TRBJ2-7	NA	NA	CASSSSVGESVYEQYF	TGTGCCAGCAGCTCCTCGGTGGGGGAAAGTGTCTACGAGCAGTACTTC
TRBV5-5	TRBJ1-4	NA	NA	CASNKGPNEKLFF	TGTGCCAGCAATAAGGGACCTAATGAAAAACTGTTTTTT
TRBV19	TRBJ1-1	NA	NA	CASSISEWPNTEAFF	TGTGCCAGTAGTATTAGCGAATGGCCGAACACTGAAGCTTTCTTT
TRBV10-1	TRBJ1-3	NA	NA	CASSDRGPKRGHTIYF	TGCGCCAGCAGTGACAGGGGACCGAAAAGGGGACACACCATATATTTT
TRBV7-3	TRBJ1-1	NA	NA	CASSLRVFTEAFF	TGTGCCAGCAGCTTAAGGGTGTTCACTGAAGCTTTCTTT
TRBV29-1	TRBJ1-5	TRBD1	NA	CSVEGTGGASNQPQHF	TGCAGCGTTGAAGGGACAGGGGGCGCAAGCAATCAGCCCCAGCATTTT
TRBV27	TRBJ1-5	NA	NA	CASRLPGPNSNQPQHF	TGTGCCAGCAGACTCCCAGGTCCCAATAGCAATCAGCCCCAGCATTTT
TRBV6-2/TRBV6-3	TRBJ1-2	NA	NA	CASSSQGRGYGYTF	TGTGCCAGCAGTTCCCAGGGACGGGGCTATGGCTACACCTTC
TRBV19	TRBJ1-2	NA	NA	CASSFGGPAGYTF	TGTGCCAGTAGTTTCGGGGGGCCGGCTGGCTACACCTTC
TRBV19	TRBJ2-3	TRBD2	NA	CASSIWSGAATDTQYF	TGTGCCAGTAGTATTTGGAGCGGGGCGGCGACAGATACGCAGTATTTT
TRBV27	TRBJ2-3	NA	NA	CASSLLARISTDTQYF	TGTGCCAGCAGTTTACTAGCCAGGATTAGCACAGATACGCAGTATTTT
TRBV21-1	TRBJ1-5	NA	NA	CASSKWDWGYQPQHF	TGTGCCAGCAGCAAATGGGACTGGGGTTATCAGCCCCAGCATTTT
TRBV28	TRBJ2-3	NA	NA	CASSSPGRGDTDTQYF	TGTGCCAGCAGCTCCCCTGGGCGGGGAGACACAGATACGCAGTATTTT
TRBV27	TRBJ1-4	TRBD1	once	CASSSSLQGASNEKLFF	TGTGCCAGCAGTTCCTCCCTACAGGGGGCGTCTAATGAAAAACTGTTTTTT
TRBV19	TRBJ2-1	NA	NA	CASKGGGSYNEQFF	TGTGCCAGTAAAGGGGGGGGCTCCTACAATGAGCAGTTCTTC
TRBV15	TRBJ1-4	TRBD1	NA	CATSKNRGSNEKLFF	TGTGCCACCAGCAAAAACAGGGGGTCGAATGAAAAACTGTTTTTT
TRBV7-2	TRBJ2-7	TRBD1	NA	CASSARQGDEQYF	TGTGCCAGCAGCGCCCGACAGGGCGACGAGCAGTACTTC
TRBV6-5	TRBJ2-4	NA	NA	CASRPAGSTGIQYF	TGTGCCAGCAGGCCGGCGGGCTCCACGGGCATTCAGTACTTC
TRBV6-2/TRBV6-3	TRBJ2-2	TRBD1	NA	CASSYSYRGSGELFF	TGTGCCAGCAGTTACTCGTACAGGGGGTCCGGGGAGCTGTTTTTT
TRBV20-1	TRBJ2-7	NA	once	CSAGETYEQYF	TGCAGTGCAGGCGAAACCTACGAGCAGTACTTC
TRBV29-1	TRBJ2-1	TRBD2	NA	CSSLAGGSYNEQFF	TGCAGCTCCTTAGCGGGGGGCTCCTACAATGAGCAGTTCTTC
TRBV5-1	TRBJ2-3	TRBD2	NA	CASSLAGGRTDTQYF	TGCGCCAGCAGCCTAGCGGGGGGGCGCACAGATACGCAGTATTTT
TRBV7-3	TRBJ2-2	NA	NA	CASSLNQVPGELFF	TGTGCCAGCAGCTTAAATCAGGTCCCCGGGGAGCTGTTTTTT
TRBV12-3/TRBV12-4	TRBJ1-6	NA	NA	CASSEGWNSPLHF	TGTGCCAGCAGTGAGGGGTGGAATTCACCCCTCCACTTT
TRBV2	TRBJ2-2	NA	NA	CASSDELNTGELFF	TGTGCCAGCAGTGATGAACTAAACACCGGGGAGCTGTTTTTT
TRBV19	TRBJ2-7	TRBD2	NA	CASSPRPAGAYEQYF	TGTGCCAGTAGTCCCCGGCCAGCGGGGGCCTACGAGCAGTACTTC
TRBV11-3	TRBJ2-7	TRBD2	many	CASSLAGTSGSFTLYEQYF	TGTGCCAGCAGCTTAGCTGGGACTAGCGGGAGTTTTACCCTCTACGAGCAGTACTTC
TRBV5-1	TRBJ2-1	NA	NA	CASSLMKSSYNEQFF	TGCGCCAGCAGCTTAATGAAGAGCTCCTACAATGAGCAGTTCTTC
TRBV4-3	TRBJ2-4	TRBD2	NA	CASSQGTSGVLGIQYF	TGCGCCAGCAGCCAAGGGACTAGCGGGGTACTCGGCATTCAGTACTTC
TRBV3-1/TRBV3-2	TRBJ2-7	NA	NA	CASSQAQETYEQYF	TGTGCCAGCAGCCAAGCACAGGAAACCTACGAGCAGTACTTC
TRBV6-6	TRBJ1-2	TRBD1	NA	CASSYSPGQGNYGYTF	TGTGCCAGCAGTTACTCGCCGGGACAGGGGAACTATGGCTACACCTTC
TRBV5-1	TRBJ2-7	NA	NA	CASSLTTYEQYF	TGCGCCAGCAGCTTAACAACCTACGAGCAGTACTTC
TRBV11-2	TRBJ2-2	TRBD1	NA	CATNRGSNTGELFF	TGTGCCACCAACAGGGGCTCGAACACCGGGGAGCTGTTTTTT
TRBV6-5	TRBJ1-2	NA	many	CASRIRTDYGYTF	TGTGCCAGCAGAATACGGACGGACTATGGCTACACCTTC
TRBV2	TRBJ2-3	NA	NA	CASSDVGKSSTDTQYF	TGTGCCAGCAGTGATGTGGGTAAGAGTAGCACAGATACGCAGTATTTT
TRBV24-1	TRBJ2-1	TRBD1	NA	CAVAGQGASYNEQFF	TGTGCCGTAGCAGGGCAGGGGGCATCCTACAATGAGCAGTTCTTC
TRBV7-2	TRBJ2-7	NA	NA	CASSSTEVVQYF	TGTGCCAGCAGCTCGACGGAGGTAGTGCAGTACTTC
TRBV7-9	TRBJ1-5	TRBD1	NA	CASSLWTGGNQPQHF	TGTGCCAGCAGCTTATGGACAGGGGGAAATCAGCCCCAGCATTTT
TRBV24-1	TRBJ2-7	TRBD1	NA	CATSDPGTGAYEQYF	TGTGCCACCAGTGATCCCGGGACAGGGGCCTACGAGCAGTACTTC